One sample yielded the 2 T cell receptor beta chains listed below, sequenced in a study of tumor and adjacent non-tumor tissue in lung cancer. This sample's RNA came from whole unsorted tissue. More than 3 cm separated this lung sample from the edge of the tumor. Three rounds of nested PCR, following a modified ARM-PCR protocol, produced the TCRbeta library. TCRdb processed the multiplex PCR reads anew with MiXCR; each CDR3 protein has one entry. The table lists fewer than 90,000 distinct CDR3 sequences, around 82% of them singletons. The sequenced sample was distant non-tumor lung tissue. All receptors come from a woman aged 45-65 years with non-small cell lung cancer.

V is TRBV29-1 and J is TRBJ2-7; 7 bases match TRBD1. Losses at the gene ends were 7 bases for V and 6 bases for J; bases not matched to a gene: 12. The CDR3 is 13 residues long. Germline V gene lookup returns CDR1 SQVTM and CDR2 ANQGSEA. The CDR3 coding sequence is TGCAGCGCTGCGGCGAGACAGGGAATCGAGCAGTACTTC. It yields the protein CSAAARQGIEQYF.

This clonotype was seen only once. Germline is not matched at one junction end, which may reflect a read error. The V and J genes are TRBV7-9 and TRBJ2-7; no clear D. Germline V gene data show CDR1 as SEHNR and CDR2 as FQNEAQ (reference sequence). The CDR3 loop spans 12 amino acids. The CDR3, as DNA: TGTACCAGCAACTCCGCATCCTACGAGCAGTACTTT. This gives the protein CTSNSASYEQYF.